Listed below are T cell receptor beta chains from one sample, sequenced in a study of blood T cells in healthy people across ages. TCRdb re-called the 5' RACE reads through MiXCR, storing one row per CDR3 protein. The repertoire has some 890,000 distinct CDR3 sequences, about 27% of them found once; the top ten carry 10%. The data were also submitted as part of a second study, on T cells of mothers and their children.

The sample taken for sequencing was blood. The receptors derive from a woman aged 40-49 years in good health. Each CDR3 is given with its conserved first and last residue. The D gene is left open where the match is weak. Size tells how often a clone was seen (once, few, many) or the class of an expanded clone, and some rows leave it out.

v_gene	d_gene	abundance	j_gene	CDR3nt	CDR3aa
TRBV9	NA	few	TRBJ2-3	TGTGCCAGCAGCGTAGACGGGGGAGCGTTTGGGGATACGCAGTATTTT	CASSVDGGAFGDTQYF
TRBV10-3	NA	many	TRBJ2-7	TGTGCCATCAGTGATGTCCACAGGGCTAGCTCCTACGAGCAGTACTTC	CAISDVHRASSYEQYF
TRBV19	NA	NA	TRBJ2-1	TGTGCCAGTAGTATAGTAGGGACCGCGGTCAAGGCTGAGCAGTTCTTC	CASSIVGTAVKAEQFF
TRBV9	NA	few	TRBJ1-1	TGTGCCAGCAGCCGGGACGGAGTGAACACTGAAGCTTTCTTT	CASSRDGVNTEAFF
TRBV12-3/TRBV12-4	NA	NA	TRBJ2-3	TGTGCCAGCAGTCCCCCCACATTGGCGGCATTGAGCACAGATACGCAGTATTTT	CASSPPTLAALSTDTQYF
TRBV6-1	NA	NA	TRBJ2-1	TGTGCCAGCAGTCGCCCTTTCAATGAGCAGTTCTTC	CASSRPFNEQFF
TRBV29-1	NA	NA	TRBJ2-3	TGCAGCACTGTCGGAGGGGGAGGCACAGATACGCAGTATTTT	CSTVGGGGTDTQYF
TRBV7-8	NA	NA	TRBJ2-6	TGTGCCAGCAACTTAGCAGGGGGGGGCAGAAGCTCAGGGGCCAACGTCCTGACTTTC	CASNLAGGGRSSGANVLTF
TRBV18	TRBD1	NA	TRBJ2-2	TGTGCCAGCTCATCGAGACAGGGGAACACCGGGGAGCTGTTTTTT	CASSSRQGNTGELFF
TRBV12-3/TRBV12-4	NA	NA	TRBJ1-1	TGTGCCAGCAGTAGACGGGGGTCCCGGTCCCTGAACACTGAAGCTTTCTTT	CASSRRGSRSLNTEAFF
TRBV12-3/TRBV12-4	NA	NA	TRBJ2-3	TGTGCCAGCAGTTTAGCAAGCACAGATATGGAGTATTTT	CASSLASTDMEYF
TRBV28	NA	few	TRBJ2-3	TGTGCCAGCAGTTTTCGGGGGTACTACACAGATACGCAGTATTTT	CASSFRGYYTDTQYF
TRBV7-2	NA	NA	TRBJ1-2	TGTGCCAGCAGCTTAACACCCAGAAGGGGGTTTGGAGGCTACACCTTC	CASSLTPRRGFGGYTF
TRBV2	TRBD1	NA	TRBJ2-5	TGTGCCAGCAGTCCGGGGACAGGGTTTACAGAGACCCAGTACTTC	CASSPGTGFTETQYF
TRBV14	NA	NA	TRBJ1-1	TGTGCCAGCAGCCAAGATCTGGGGAGGACTGAAGCTTTCTTT	CASSQDLGRTEAFF
TRBV4-3	NA	many	TRBJ2-3	TGCGCCAGCAGCCCCGAAGCAGGGTCCAACACAGATACGCAGTATTTT	CASSPEAGSNTDTQYF
TRBV9	TRBD2	NA	TRBJ2-1	TGTGCCAGCAGCGCCCGCGGGGGGGATACATACAATGAGCAGTTCTTC	CASSARGGDTYNEQFF
TRBV20-1	NA	NA	TRBJ1-2	TGCAGTGCTAGAGAGGCCTCGGGGCGGGGGACCTATGGCTACACCTTC	CSAREASGRGTYGYTF
TRBV5-6	TRBD1	NA	TRBJ1-2	TGTGCCAGCAGCTACGCCCGGACAGGGGTTGGTGGCTACACCTTC	CASSYARTGVGGYTF
TRBV9	TRBD2	NA	TRBJ2-5	TGTGCCAGCAGCGTAGGCGGGGGGAACCAAGAGACCCAGTACTTC	CASSVGGGNQETQYF
TRBV7-3	NA	many	TRBJ2-5	TGTGCCAGCAGCTTAAACGGAGGGGGACAGCAAGAGACCCAGTACTTC	CASSLNGGGQQETQYF
TRBV18	TRBD2	NA	TRBJ2-3	TGTGCCAGCATGGCCCTAGCGGGGGGAAACACAGATACGCAGTATTTT	CASMALAGGNTDTQYF
TRBV4-1	TRBD1	many	TRBJ2-1	TGCGCCAGCAGCCAAGTTGGGACAGTCCAGTACAATGAGCAGTTCTTC	CASSQVGTVQYNEQFF
TRBV7-9	NA	NA	TRBJ2-1	TGTGCCAGCAGCCCCGACCTTTCCTACAATGAGCAGTTCTTC	CASSPDLSYNEQFF
TRBV4-1	TRBD1	NA	TRBJ1-2	TGCGCCAGCAGCCAAGTCGATCCAGGGGGCAACTATGGCTACACCTTC	CASSQVDPGGNYGYTF
TRBV11-2	NA	NA	TRBJ2-7	TGTGCCAGCAGCTTAGGCCCGGGGGCGGGACAGTTCTCCTACGAGCAGTACTTC	CASSLGPGAGQFSYEQYF
TRBV27	TRBD1	few	TRBJ2-7	TGTGCCAGCAACGGACAGGGGTACGAGCAGTACTTC	CASNGQGYEQYF
TRBV5-6	NA	NA	TRBJ1-1	TGTGCCAGCAGCGCGGGGCAGTTCATGAACACTGAAGCTTTCTTT	CASSAGQFMNTEAFF
TRBV29-1	TRBD1	few	TRBJ1-5	TGCAGCGTTGTCGTGACAGGGACAAGCAATCAGCCCCAGCATTTT	CSVVVTGTSNQPQHF